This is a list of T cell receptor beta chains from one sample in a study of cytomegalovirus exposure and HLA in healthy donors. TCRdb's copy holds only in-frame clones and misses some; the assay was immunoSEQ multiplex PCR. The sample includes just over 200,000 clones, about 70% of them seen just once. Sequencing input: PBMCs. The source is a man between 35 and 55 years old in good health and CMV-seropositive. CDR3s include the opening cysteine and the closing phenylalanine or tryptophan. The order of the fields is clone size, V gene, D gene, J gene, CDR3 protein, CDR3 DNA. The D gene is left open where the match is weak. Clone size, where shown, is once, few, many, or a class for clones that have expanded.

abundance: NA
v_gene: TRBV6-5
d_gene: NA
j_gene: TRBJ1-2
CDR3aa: CASSYDLTGTDGYTF
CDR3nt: TGTGCCAGCAGTTACGATCTAACAGGGACGGATGGCTACACCTTC

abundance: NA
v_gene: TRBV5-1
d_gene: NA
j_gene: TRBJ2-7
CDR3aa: CASRPLGPRTEQYF
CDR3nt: TGCGCCAGCCGTCCCCTAGGTCCTCGCACCGAGCAGTACTTC

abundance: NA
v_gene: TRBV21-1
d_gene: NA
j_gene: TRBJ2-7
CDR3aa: CASSNRGTSPYEQYF
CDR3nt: TGTGCCAGCAGCAATCGTGGGACAAGTCCCTACGAGCAGTACTTC

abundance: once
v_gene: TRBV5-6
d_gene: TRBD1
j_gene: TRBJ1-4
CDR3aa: CASSGGVTGAYEKLFF
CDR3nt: TGTGCCAGCAGCGGGGGCGTGACAGGGGCATATGAAAAACTGTTTTTT

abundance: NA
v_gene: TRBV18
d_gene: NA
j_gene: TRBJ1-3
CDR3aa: CASSPPNRVNGNTIYF
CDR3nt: TGTGCCAGCTCACCACCAAACAGGGTAAATGGAAACACCATATATTTT

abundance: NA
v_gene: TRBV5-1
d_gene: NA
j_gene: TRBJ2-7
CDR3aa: CASSPWSATYEQYF
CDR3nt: TGCGCCAGCAGCCCCTGGAGCGCCACCTACGAGCAGTACTTC

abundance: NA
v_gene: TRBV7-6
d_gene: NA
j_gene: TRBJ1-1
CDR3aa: CASSFSPAGGYTEAFF
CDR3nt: TGTGCCAGCAGCTTCTCCCCCGCAGGAGGGTACACTGAAGCTTTCTTT

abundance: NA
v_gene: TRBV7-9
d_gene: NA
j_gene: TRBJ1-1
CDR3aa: CASSYTVNTEAFF
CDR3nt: TGTGCCAGCAGCTATACAGTGAACACTGAAGCTTTCTTT

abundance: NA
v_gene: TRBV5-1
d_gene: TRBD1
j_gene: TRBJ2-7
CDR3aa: CASSTSGTGGYEQYF
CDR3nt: TGCGCCAGCAGCACGTCCGGGACAGGGGGCTACGAGCAGTACTTC

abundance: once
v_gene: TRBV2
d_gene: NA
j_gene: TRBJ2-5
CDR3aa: CASGQGSGAQYF
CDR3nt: TGTGCCAGCGGGCAGGGGTCAGGGGCCCAGTACTTC

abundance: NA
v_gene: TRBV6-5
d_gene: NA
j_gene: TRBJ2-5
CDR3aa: CASSPGTGTEYF
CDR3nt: TGTGCCAGCAGTCCCGGGACTGGAACGGAGTACTTC

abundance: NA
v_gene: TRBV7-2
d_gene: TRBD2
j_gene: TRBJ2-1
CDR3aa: CASSLTSGGVYNEQFF
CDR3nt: TGTGCCAGCAGCTTAACTAGCGGGGGTGTATACAATGAGCAGTTCTTC

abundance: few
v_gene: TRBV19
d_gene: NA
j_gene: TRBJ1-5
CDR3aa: CASRRQDSNQPQHF
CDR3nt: TGTGCCAGTAGAAGGCAGGATAGCAATCAGCCCCAGCATTTT

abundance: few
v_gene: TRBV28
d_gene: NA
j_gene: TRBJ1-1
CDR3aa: CALGAPTQPEAFF
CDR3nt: TGTGCCCTGGGGGCTCCAACCCAACCTGAAGCTTTCTTT

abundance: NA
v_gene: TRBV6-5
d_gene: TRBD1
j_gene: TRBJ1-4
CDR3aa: CASSTRTGSEKLFF
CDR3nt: TGTGCCAGCAGTACCCGGACAGGGAGCGAAAAACTGTTTTTT

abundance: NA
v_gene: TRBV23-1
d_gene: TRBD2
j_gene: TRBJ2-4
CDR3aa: CASSQSVGRVSAKNIQYF
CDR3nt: TGCGCCAGCAGTCAATCCGTGGGGAGGGTTTCTGCCAAAAACATTCAGTACTTC

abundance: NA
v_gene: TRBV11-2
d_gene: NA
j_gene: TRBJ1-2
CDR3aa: CASSRAGDYGYTF
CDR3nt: TGTGCCAGCAGCCGTGCAGGGGACTATGGCTACACCTTC

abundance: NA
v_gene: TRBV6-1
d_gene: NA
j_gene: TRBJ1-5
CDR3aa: CASRARGSNQPQHF
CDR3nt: TGTGCCAGCAGGGCCCGGGGTAGCAATCAGCCCCAGCATTTT

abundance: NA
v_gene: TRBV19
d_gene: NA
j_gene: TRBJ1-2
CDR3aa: CASTLLTGGDYGYTF
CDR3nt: TGTGCCAGTACCCTTCTCACGGGAGGGGACTATGGCTACACCTTC

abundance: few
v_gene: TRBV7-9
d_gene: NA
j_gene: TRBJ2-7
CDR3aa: CASSLVYPGGQRPYEQYF
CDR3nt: TGTGCCAGCAGCTTAGTTTACCCGGGTGGCCAGAGACCTTACGAGCAGTACTTC

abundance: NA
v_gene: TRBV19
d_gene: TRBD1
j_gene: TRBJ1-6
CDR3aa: CASSIPTSTGGNSPLHF
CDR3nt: TGTGCCAGTAGTATCCCCACCTCGACAGGGGGTAATTCACCCCTCCACTTT

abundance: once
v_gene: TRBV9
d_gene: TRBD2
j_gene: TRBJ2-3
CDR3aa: CASSGAASGGPSTDTQYF
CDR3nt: TGTGCCAGCAGCGGGGCGGCTAGCGGGGGACCTAGCACAGATACGCAGTATTTT

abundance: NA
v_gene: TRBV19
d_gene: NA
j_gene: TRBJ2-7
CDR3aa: CASIRNSRSGGNEQYF
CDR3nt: TGTGCCAGTATCCGGAATAGCCGTTCGGGGGGCAACGAGCAGTACTTC

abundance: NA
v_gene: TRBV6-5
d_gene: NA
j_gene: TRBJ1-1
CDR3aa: CASSYSTGMNTEAFF
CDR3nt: TGTGCCAGCAGTTATTCAACAGGGATGAACACTGAAGCTTTCTTT

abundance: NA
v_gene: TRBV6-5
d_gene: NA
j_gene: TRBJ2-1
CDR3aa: CASSPQGEGGEQFF
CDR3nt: TGTGCCAGCAGCCCGCAGGGTGAAGGGGGTGAGCAGTTCTTC

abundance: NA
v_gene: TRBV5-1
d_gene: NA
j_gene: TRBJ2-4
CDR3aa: CASSLEGAQNIQYF
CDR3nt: TGCGCCAGCAGCTTGGAAGGGGCGCAAAACATTCAGTACTTC

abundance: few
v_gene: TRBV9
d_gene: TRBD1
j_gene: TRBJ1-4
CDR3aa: CASSTAGQGSEKLFF
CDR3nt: TGTGCCAGCAGCACCGCCGGACAGGGCAGCGAAAAACTGTTTTTT

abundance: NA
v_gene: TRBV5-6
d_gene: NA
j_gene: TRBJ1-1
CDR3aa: CASTYGSEAFF
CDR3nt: TGTGCCAGCACCTACGGGTCAGAAGCTTTCTTT

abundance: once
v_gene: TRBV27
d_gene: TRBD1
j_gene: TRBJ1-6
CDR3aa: CASIRGGTGGESPLHF
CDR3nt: TGTGCCAGCATCCGAGGCGGGACAGGGGGCGAGTCACCCCTCCACTTT

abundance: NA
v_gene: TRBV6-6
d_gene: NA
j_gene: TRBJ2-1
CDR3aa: CASSLASRDEQFF
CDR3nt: TGTGCCAGCAGCCTTGCCAGCAGGGATGAGCAGTTCTTC

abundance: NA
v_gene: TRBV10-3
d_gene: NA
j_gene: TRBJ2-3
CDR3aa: CATQTGLDTQYF
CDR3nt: TGTGCCACACAGACGGGACTGGATACGCAGTATTTT

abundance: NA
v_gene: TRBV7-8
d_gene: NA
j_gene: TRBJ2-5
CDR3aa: CASLPARRETQYF
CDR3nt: TGTGCCAGCCTTCCAGCTCGGCGGGAGACCCAGTACTTC

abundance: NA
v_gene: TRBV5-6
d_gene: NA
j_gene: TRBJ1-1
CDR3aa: CASSSPTRRTEAFF
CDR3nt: TGTGCCAGCAGCTCCCCGACCCGGAGAACTGAAGCTTTCTTT

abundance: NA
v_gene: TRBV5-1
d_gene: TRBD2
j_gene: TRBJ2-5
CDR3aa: CASSLGLAGGRRETQYF
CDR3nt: TGCGCCAGCAGCCTAGGACTAGCGGGGGGCCGAAGGGAGACCCAGTACTTC

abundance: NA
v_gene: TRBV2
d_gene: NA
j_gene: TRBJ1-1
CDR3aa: CASNRRQMNTEAFF
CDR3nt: TGTGCCAGCAATCGGAGACAGATGAACACTGAAGCTTTCTTT

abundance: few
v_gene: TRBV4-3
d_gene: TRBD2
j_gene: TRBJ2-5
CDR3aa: CASSQRVAGEQYF
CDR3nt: TGCGCCAGCAGCCAAAGGGTCGCGGGGGAGCAGTACTTC

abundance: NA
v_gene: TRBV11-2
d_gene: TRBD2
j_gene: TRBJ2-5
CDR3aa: CASSGDRGRLAGEQETQYF
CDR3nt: TGTGCCAGCAGCGGAGACAGGGGCCGTCTAGCGGGGGAACAAGAGACCCAGTACTTC

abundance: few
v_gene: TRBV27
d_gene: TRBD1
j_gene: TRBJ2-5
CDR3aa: CASSFDRVAETQYF
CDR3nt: TGTGCCAGCAGTTTCGACAGGGTCGCAGAGACCCAGTACTTC

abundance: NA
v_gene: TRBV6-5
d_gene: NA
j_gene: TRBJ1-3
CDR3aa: CASSRRVSGNTIYF
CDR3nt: TGTGCCAGCAGTCGCAGGGTTTCTGGAAACACCATATATTTT

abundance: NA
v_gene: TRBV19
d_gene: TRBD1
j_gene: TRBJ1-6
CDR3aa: CATAGQGFSPLHF
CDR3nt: TGTGCCACCGCGGGACAGGGGTTTTCACCCCTCCACTTT

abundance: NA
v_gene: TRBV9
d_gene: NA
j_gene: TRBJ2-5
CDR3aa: CASSAPAVQETQYF
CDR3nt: TGTGCCAGCAGCGCCCCGGCGGTCCAAGAGACCCAGTACTTC

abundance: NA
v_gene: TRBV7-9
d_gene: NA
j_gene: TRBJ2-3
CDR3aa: CASSPGAGGTDTQYF
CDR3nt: TGTGCCAGCAGCCCCGGGGCAGGGGGCACAGATACGCAGTATTTT

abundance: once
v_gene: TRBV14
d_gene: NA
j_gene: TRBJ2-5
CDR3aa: CASSQRWRVAETQYF
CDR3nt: TGTGCCAGCAGCCAGAGGTGGAGGGTCGCAGAGACCCAGTACTTC

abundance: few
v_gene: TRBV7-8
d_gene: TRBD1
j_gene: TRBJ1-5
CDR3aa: CASSARDRGLLGQPQHF
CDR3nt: TGTGCCAGCAGCGCACGGGACAGGGGGCTGCTAGGTCAGCCCCAGCATTTT

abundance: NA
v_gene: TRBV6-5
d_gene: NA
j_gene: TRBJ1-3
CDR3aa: CASSTVWASGNTIYF
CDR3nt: TGTGCCAGCAGCACCGTTTGGGCCTCTGGAAACACCATATATTTT

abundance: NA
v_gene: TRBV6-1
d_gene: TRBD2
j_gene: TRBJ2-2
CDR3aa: CASSEKVGGTGELFF
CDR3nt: TGTGCCAGCAGTGAAAAGGTGGGGGGGACCGGGGAGCTGTTTTTT

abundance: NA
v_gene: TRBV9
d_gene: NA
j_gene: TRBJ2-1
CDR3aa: CASSVGRGPLGGNEQFF
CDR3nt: TGTGCCAGCAGCGTAGGGAGGGGCCCCCTTGGTGGGAATGAGCAGTTCTTC

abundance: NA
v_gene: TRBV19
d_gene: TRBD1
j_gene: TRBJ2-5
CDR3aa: CASSRTGTQETQYF
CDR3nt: TGTGCCAGTAGTCGGACAGGGACCCAAGAGACCCAGTACTTC